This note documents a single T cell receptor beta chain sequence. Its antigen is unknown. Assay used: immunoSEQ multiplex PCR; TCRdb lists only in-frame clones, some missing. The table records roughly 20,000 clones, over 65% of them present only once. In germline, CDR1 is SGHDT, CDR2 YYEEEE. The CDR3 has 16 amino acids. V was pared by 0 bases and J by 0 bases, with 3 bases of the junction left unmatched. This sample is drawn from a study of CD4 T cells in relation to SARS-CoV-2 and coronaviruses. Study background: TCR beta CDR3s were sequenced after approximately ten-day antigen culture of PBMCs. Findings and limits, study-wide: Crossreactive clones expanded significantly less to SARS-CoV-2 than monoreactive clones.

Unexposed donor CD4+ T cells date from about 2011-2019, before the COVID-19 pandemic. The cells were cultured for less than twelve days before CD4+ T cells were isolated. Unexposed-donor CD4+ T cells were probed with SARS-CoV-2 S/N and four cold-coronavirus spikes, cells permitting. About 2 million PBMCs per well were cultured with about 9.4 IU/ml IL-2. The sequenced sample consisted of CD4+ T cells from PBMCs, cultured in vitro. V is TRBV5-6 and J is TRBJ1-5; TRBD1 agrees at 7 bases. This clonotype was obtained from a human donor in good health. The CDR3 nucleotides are TGTGCCAGCAGCTTGGCAGGGGGTCATAGCAATCAGCCCCAGCATTTT. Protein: CASSLAGGHSNQPQHF.